These 9 T cell receptor beta chains were sequenced from one sample in a study of blood T cells in healthy people across ages. Sample-barcoded 5' priming and a J-beta primer mix drove a second PCR of roughly 6 to 12 cycles. Using its own MiXCR run on the 5' RACE reads, TCRdb lists one record per CDR3 protein. The sample has 1,300,000 or so distinct CDR3 sequences; approximately 59% are singletons. The sample consisted of blood. These receptors originate from a man in his late teens or twenties in good health.

The rearrangement uses TRBV4-1 and TRBJ2-7; no reliable D call. Trimming pared 0 bases from V and 2 bases from J, leaving 8 bases between. The CDR3 extends over 14 amino acids. Germline-derived CDR1 and CDR2 are MGHRA and YSYEKL. DNA of the CDR3: TGCGCCAGCAGCCAAGAACAGCCCACCTACGAGCAGTACTTC. It translates to CASSQEQPTYEQYF.

CDR3 sequence reads: CASSPDSRGYEQYF. CDR3 sequence (DNA): TGTGCCAGCAGCCCGGACTCCCGGGGCTACGAGCAGTACTTC. V and J are TRBV7-2 and TRBJ2-5; TRBD2 is a possible D gene (5 bases). The J call may be incorrect, as the DNA end agrees better with TRBJ2-7. The CDR3 length is 14 residues. Germline V gene sequence: CDR1 SGHTA, CDR2 FQGNSA.

The V and J genes are TRBV5-1 and TRBJ2-7; 7 bases are shared with TRBD2. From germline, CDR1 is SGHRS and CDR2 YFSETQ. Trimming cost V 4 bases and J 2 bases; bases outside gene matches: 18. The CDR3 sequence is 18 residues long. CDR3 amino acids: CASSMVGEGGSQTYEQYF. The CDR3 coding sequence is TGCGCCAGCAGCATGGTGGGGGAGGGTGGTAGCCAGACCTACGAGCAGTACTTC. The full variable domain, its missing parts supplied by reference TRBV5-1 and TRBJ2-7, is KAGVTQTPRYLIKTRGQQVTLSCSPISGHRSVSWYQQTPGQGLQFLFEYFSETQRNKGNFPGRFSGRQFSNSRSEMNVSTLELGDSALYLCASSMVGEGGSQTYEQYFGPGTRLTVT.

Details on this clonotype: At one end the junction does not follow the germline gene, possibly because of a read error. The V call is TRBV20-1, the J call TRBJ2-3; tentatively, D is TRBD1 (6 bases). The CDR3 has 18 amino acids. The V gene's germline CDR1 is DFQATT and CDR2 SNEGSKA (reference sequence). The CDR3 loop is CGARVIGPGVGSTDTQYF. Here the CDR3 DNA reads TGCGGTGCTAGAGTTATAGGGCCAGGGGTTGGTAGCACAGATACGCAGTATTTT.

V and J are TRBV11-2 and TRBJ1-2, with D possibly matching TRBD1 (6 bases). The germline gives CDR1 SGHAT, CDR2 FQNNGV. The length of the CDR3 is 14 residues. Trimming took 5 bases from V and 1 from J, leaving 11 bases between them. The CDR3, as DNA: TGTGCCAGCAGCAACACAGGGATTAACTATGGCTACACCTTC. Amino acids: CASSNTGINYGYTF.

The rearrangement uses TRBV7-9 and TRBJ1-1; perhaps TRBD1 as D (6 bases). CDR1 and CDR2 from the germline V gene are SEHNR and FQNEAQ (reference sequence). The CDR3 spans 14 residues. V was pared by 5 bases and J by 4 bases, with 14 bases between. CDR3 sequence (DNA): TGTGCCAGCAGCACCGGGACATTGGGCACTGAAGCTTTCTTT. It translates to CASSTGTLGTEAFF.

The chain combines TRBV12-3 or TRBV12-4 with TRBJ2-3; unclear D gene. The V end was cut by 9 bases, the J end by 5 bases, with 12 bases between. The CDR3 has 12 residues. The CDR3 loop reads CASTTIGDTQYF. CDR3 nucleotide sequence: TGTGCCAGTACTACCATCGGAGATACGCAGTATTTT.

In its sample, this clonotype was seen many times. This may be a read error: a much more frequent sequence differs by one nucleotide. The V gene is TRBV4-1, the J gene TRBJ2-1; 7 bases are a match to TRBD2. The DNA end favors TRBJ2-7, so the J call may be wrong. Germline V gene data show CDR1 as MGHRA and CDR2 as YSYEKL. The CDR3 totals 15 residues. The DNA for the CDR3 is TGCGCCAGCAGCCAAGCGGGGGGTTCCTACAATGAGCAGTACTTC. Translating gives CASSQAGGSYNEQYF.

The rearrangement links TRBV20-1 to TRBJ2-7, with D possibly being TRBD2 (6 bases). The CDR3 spans 14 residues. Germline CDR1 reads DFQATT; CDR2 reads SNEGSKA (reference sequence). The germline V and J ends were trimmed by 4 bases and 3 bases, with 16 bases remaining between them. This chain's CDR3 is CSANPERAYYEQYF. CDR3 DNA sequence: TGCAGTGCTAATCCAGAGCGGGCCTACTACGAGCAGTACTTC.